This TCR beta chain was sequenced for a study of cytomegalovirus exposure and HLA in healthy donors. Per the germline V gene, CDR1 is GTSNPN and CDR2 is SVGIG (reference sequence). V lost 3 bases and J lost 1, with 9 bases in between. The CDR3 covers 13 residues. The PCR used 60 Vbeta and 13 Jbeta primers. How the authors handled the data: A follow-up analysis tallied 65 million to 80 million unique TCR beta chains, roughly 10 million shared. TCRdb's copy holds only in-frame clones and misses some; the assay was immunoSEQ multiplex PCR. The D gene and trimming were derived from the DNA, and the V and J assignments and clone size from that table. This table has fewer than 200,000 clones, about 82% appearing once.

Sequencing was performed on PBMCs. The chain couples TRBV30 to TRBJ1-1, with TRBD1 as a possible D gene (5 bases). This TCR came from a female donor in good health and CMV-seronegative. As DNA, the CDR3 is TGTGCCTGGAGGACAGCTTGGAACACTGAAGCTTTCTTT. Translation gives CAWRTAWNTEAFF.